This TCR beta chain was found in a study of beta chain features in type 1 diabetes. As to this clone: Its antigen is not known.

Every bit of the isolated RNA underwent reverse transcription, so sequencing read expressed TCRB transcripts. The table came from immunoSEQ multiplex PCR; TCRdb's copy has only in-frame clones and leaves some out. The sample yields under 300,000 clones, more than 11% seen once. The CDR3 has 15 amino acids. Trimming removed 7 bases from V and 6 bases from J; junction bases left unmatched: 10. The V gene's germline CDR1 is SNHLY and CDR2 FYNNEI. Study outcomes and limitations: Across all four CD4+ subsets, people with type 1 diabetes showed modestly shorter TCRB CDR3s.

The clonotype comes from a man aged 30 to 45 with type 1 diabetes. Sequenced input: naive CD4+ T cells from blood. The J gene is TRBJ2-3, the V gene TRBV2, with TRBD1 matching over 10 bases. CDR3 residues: CASTPGQGPGDTQYF. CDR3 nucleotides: TGTGCCAGCACCCCGGGACAGGGGCCAGGGGATACGCAGTATTTT.